The rows below give T cell receptor beta chains drawn from one sample of a study of CD8+ T cells in alopecia areata. Assay used: immunoSEQ multiplex PCR; TCRdb lists only in-frame clones, some missing. The sample has approximately 110,000 clones, 45% to 65% seen once. The specimen comprised CD4+ T cells sorted from blood, sampled at week 24, from a patient treated with tofacitinib. These receptors were obtained from a human donor with alopecia areata. Both conserved end residues are part of each CDR3. The D gene is left open where the match is weak. Size tells how often a clone was seen (once, few, many) or the class of an expanded clone, and some rows leave it out.

TRBJ2-7 | NA | NA | TRBV6-5 | TGTGCCAGCAGTTCGACCGGACTCTACGAGCAGTACTTC | CASSSTGLYEQYF
TRBJ2-5 | NA | TRBD2 | TRBV25-1 | TGTGCCAGCAGCCCGACTAGCGGGAGAGAGACCCAGTACTTC | CASSPTSGRETQYF
TRBJ2-1 | NA | TRBD2 | TRBV2 | TGTGCCAGCAGTTTAGCGGGGATCAACAATGAGCAGTTCTTC | CASSLAGINNEQFF
TRBJ1-1 | NA | NA | TRBV5-1 | TGCGCCAGCAGATTTGAAAGTTGGACTGAAGCTTTCTTT | CASRFESWTEAFF
TRBJ1-6 | NA | NA | TRBV18 | TGTGCCAGCTCACCAGGAAATTCACCCCTCCACTTT | CASSPGNSPLHF
TRBJ2-3 | NA | NA | TRBV29-1 | TGCAGCGTTCTATCGGGGACCACAGATACGCAGTATTTT | CSVLSGTTDTQYF
TRBJ1-2 | few | NA | TRBV27 | TGTGCCAGCACCCGCAACCGATGGTATGGCTACACCTTC | CASTRNRWYGYTF
TRBJ2-3 | few | NA | TRBV2 | TGTGCCAGCAGTGAAGGGACAGTGAGCACAGATACGCAGTATTTT | CASSEGTVSTDTQYF
TRBJ2-2 | NA | NA | TRBV7-2 | TGTGCCAGCAGCTTATCCAGCGTGGCGAACACCGGGGAGCTGTTTTTT | CASSLSSVANTGELFF
TRBJ2-1 | NA | NA | TRBV7-2 | TGTGCCAGTCTGCTCCGAGGCTCCTACAATGAGCAGTTCTTC | CASLLRGSYNEQFF
TRBJ1-5 | NA | NA | TRBV15 | TGTGCCACCAGCGAGCCGCATCAGCCCCAGCATTTT | CATSEPHQPQHF
TRBJ1-2 | NA | TRBD1 | TRBV7-2 | TGTGCCAGCAGCTTAGAAGCAGGGGGATATGGCTACACCTTC | CASSLEAGGYGYTF
TRBJ2-5 | NA | TRBD2 | TRBV30 | TGTGCCTGGAGTACAAAGGGACTAATCTTTGAGACCCAGTACTTC | CAWSTKGLIFETQYF
TRBJ2-3 | NA | NA | TRBV30 | TGTGCCTGGAGTCCCGGGGTAGGAAATACGCAGTATTTT | CAWSPGVGNTQYF